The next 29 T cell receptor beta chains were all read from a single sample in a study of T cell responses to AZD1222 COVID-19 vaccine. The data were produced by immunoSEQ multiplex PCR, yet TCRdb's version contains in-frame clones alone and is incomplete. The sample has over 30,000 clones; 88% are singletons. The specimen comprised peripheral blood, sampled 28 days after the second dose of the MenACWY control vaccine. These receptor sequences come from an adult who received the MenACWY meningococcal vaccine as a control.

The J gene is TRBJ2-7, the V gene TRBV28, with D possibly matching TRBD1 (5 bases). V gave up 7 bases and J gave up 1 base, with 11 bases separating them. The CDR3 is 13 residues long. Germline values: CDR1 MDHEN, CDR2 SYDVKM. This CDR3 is CASTIDSSYEQYF. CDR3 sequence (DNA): TGTGCCAGCACCATAGACAGTTCCTACGAGCAGTACTTC.

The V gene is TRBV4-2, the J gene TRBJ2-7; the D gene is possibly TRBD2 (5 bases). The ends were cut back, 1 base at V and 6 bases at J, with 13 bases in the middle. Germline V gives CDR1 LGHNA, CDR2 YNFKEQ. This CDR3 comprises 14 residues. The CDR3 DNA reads TGTGCCAGCAGCCAAGGGCGGGTGCTAGGCGAGCAGTACTTC. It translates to CASSQGRVLGEQYF.

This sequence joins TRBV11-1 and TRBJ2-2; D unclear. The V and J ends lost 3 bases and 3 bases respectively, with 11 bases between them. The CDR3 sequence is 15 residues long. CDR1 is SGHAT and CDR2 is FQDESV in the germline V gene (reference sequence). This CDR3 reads CASSFAGEYTGELFF. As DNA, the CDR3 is TGTGCCAGCAGCTTTGCAGGCGAATACACCGGGGAGCTGTTTTTT.

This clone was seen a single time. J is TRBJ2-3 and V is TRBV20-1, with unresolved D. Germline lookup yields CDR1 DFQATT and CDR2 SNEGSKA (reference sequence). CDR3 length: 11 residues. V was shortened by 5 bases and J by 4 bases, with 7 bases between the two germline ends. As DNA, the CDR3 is TGCAGTGCTCGAAGGGCAGATACGCAGTATTTT. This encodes CSARRADTQYF.

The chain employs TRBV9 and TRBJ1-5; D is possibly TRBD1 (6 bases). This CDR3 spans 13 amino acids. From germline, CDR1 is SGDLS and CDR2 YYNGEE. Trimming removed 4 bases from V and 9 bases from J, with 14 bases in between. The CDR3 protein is CASSSQGVGPQHF. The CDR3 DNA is TGTGCCAGCAGCTCACAGGGCGTTGGGCCCCAGCATTTT.

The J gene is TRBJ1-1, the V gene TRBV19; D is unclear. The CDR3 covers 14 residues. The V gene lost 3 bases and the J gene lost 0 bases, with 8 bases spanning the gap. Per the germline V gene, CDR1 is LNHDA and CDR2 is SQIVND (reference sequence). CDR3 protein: CASSIGVVNTEAFF. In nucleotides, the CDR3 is TGTGCCAGTAGTATCGGGGTGGTGAACACTGAAGCTTTCTTT.

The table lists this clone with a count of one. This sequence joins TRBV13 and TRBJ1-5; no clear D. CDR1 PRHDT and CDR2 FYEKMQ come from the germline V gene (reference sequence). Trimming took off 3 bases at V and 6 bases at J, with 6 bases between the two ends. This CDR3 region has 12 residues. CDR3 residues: CASSFGVQPQHF. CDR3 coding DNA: TGTGCCAGCAGCTTTGGAGTTCAGCCCCAGCATTTT.

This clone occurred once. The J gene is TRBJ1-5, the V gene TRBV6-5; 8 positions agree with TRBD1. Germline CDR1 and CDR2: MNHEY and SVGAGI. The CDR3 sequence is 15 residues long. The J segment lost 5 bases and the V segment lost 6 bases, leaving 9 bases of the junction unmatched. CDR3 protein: CASRWFQGAYQPQHF. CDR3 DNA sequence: TGTGCCAGCAGATGGTTCCAGGGGGCTTATCAGCCCCAGCATTTT.

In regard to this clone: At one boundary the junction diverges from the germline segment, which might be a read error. CDR3 region: CASRGLAGLKENQYF. DNA of the CDR3: TGTGCCAGCAGGGGGCTAGCGGGACTGAAAGAGAACCAGTACTTC. The V gene is TRBV28, the J gene TRBJ2-5; 9 nucleotides align to TRBD2. In germline, CDR1 is MDHEN, CDR2 SYDVKM. CDR3 size: 15 residues. The whole variable domain, filled in from reference TRBV28 and TRBJ2-5, reads DVKVTQSSRYLVKRTGEKVFLECVQDMDHENMFWYRQDPGLGLRLIYFSYDVKMKEKGDIPEGYSVSREKKERFSLILESASTNQTSMYLCASRGLAGLKENQYFGPGTRLLVL.

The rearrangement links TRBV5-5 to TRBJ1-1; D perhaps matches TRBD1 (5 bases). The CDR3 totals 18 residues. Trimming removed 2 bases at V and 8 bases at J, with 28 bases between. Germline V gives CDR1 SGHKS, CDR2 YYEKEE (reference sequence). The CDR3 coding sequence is TGTGCCAGCAGCTTAGGGGCCGGCCTCTCAGTAAACCGGAGGGAAGCTTTCTTT. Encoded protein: CASSLGAGLSVNRREAFF.

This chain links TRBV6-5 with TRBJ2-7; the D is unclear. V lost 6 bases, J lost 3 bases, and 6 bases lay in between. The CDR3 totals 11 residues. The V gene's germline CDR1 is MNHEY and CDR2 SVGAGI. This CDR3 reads CASSDLYEQYF. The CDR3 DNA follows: TGTGCCAGCAGCGACCTCTACGAGCAGTACTTC.

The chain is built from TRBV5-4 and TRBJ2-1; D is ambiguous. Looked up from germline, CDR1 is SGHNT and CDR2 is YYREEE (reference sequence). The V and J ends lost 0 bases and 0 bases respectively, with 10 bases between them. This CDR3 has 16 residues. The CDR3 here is CASSLGSRSSYNEQFF. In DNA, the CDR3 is TGTGCCAGCAGCTTGGGTTCCAGGAGCTCCTACAATGAGCAGTTCTTC. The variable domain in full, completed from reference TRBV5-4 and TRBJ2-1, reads ETGVTQSPTHLIKTRGQQVTLRCSSQSGHNTVSWYQQALGQGPQFIFQYYREEENGRGNFPPRFSGLQFPNYSSELNVNALELDDSALYLCASSLGSRSSYNEQFFGPGTRLTVL.

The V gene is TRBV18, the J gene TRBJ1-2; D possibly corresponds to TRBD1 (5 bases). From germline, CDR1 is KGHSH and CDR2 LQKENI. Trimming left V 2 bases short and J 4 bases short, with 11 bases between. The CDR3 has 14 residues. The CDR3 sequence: CASSPKHGGYGYTF. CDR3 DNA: TGTGCCAGCTCACCAAAACACGGGGGCTATGGCTACACCTTC.

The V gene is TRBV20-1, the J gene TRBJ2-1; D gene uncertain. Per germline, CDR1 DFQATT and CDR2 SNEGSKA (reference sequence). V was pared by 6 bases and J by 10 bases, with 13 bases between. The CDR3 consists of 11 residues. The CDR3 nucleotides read TGCAGTGCCAGTGACCAGCCGGAGCAGTTCTTC. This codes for CSASDQPEQFF.

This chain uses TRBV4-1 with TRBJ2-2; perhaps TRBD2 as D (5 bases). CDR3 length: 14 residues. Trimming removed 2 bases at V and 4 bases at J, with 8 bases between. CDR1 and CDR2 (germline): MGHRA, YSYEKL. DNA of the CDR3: TGCGCCAGCAGCCAACGGGAAATCACCGGGGAGCTGTTTTTT. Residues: CASSQREITGELFF.

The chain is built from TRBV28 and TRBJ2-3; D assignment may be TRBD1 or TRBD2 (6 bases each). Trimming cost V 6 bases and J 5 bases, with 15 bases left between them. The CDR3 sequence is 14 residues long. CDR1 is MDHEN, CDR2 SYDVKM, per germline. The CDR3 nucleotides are TGTGCCAGCAGCCCACCCGGGGGCTTAGATACGCAGTATTTT. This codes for CASSPPGGLDTQYF.

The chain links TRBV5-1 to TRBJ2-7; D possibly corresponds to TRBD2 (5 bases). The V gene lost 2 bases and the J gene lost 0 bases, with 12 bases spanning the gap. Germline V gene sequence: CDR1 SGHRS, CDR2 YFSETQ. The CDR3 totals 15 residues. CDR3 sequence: CASSFLAGHSYEQYF. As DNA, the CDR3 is TGCGCCAGCAGCTTTCTGGCGGGCCACTCCTACGAGCAGTACTTC.

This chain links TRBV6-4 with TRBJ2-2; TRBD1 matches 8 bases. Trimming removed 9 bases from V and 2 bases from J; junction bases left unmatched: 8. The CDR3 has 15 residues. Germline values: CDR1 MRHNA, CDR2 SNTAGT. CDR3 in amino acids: CASSEQGGNTGELFF. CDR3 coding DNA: TGTGCCAGTTCGGAACAGGGGGGCAACACCGGGGAGCTGTTTTTT.

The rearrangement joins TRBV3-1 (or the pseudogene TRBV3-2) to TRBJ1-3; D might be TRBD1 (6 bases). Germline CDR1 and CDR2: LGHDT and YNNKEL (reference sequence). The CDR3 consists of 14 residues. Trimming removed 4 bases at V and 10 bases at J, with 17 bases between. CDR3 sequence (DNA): TGTGCCAGCAGCCGAGGGTTTGAGGGGGTTACCATATATTTT. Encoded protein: CASSRGFEGVTIYF.

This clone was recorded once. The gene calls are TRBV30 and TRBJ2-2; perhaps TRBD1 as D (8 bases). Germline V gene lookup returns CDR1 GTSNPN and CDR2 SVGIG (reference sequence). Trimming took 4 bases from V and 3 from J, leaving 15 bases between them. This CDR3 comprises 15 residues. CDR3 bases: TGTGCCTGGAAAAACAGGGGGGGGGACACCGGGGAGCTGTTTTTT. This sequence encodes CAWKNRGGDTGELFF.

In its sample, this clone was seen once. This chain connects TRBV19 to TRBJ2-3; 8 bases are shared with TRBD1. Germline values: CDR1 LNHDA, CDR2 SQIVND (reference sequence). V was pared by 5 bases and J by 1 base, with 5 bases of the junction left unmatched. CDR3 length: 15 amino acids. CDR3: CASSSTGGGTDTQYF. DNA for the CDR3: TGTGCCAGTAGTTCTACAGGGGGAGGCACAGATACGCAGTATTTT.

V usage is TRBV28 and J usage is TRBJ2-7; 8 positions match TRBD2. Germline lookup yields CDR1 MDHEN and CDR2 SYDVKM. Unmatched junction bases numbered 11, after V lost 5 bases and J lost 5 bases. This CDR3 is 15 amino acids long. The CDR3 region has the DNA TGTGCCAGCAGTCCACCGGGCGGGGGGTCCAACGAGCAGTACTTC. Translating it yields CASSPPGGGSNEQYF. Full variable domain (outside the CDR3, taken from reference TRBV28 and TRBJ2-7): DVKVTQSSRYLVKRTGEKVFLECVQDMDHENMFWYRQDPGLGLRLIYFSYDVKMKEKGDIPEGYSVSREKKERFSLILESASTNQTSMYLCASSPPGGGSNEQYFGPGTRLTVT.

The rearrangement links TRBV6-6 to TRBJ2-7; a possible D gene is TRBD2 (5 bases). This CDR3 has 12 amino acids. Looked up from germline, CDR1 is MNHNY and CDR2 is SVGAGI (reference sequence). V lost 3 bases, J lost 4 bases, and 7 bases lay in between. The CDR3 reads CASSYPGYEQYF. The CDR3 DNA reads TGTGCCAGCAGTTATCCGGGGTACGAGCAGTACTTC.

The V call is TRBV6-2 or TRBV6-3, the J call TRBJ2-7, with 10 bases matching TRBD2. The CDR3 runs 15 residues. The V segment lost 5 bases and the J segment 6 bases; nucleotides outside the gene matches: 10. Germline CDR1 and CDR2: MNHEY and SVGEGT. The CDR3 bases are TGTGCCAGCAGTCCGCGAGCGGGAGGGCCCAGCGAGCAGTACTTC. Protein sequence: CASSPRAGGPSEQYF.

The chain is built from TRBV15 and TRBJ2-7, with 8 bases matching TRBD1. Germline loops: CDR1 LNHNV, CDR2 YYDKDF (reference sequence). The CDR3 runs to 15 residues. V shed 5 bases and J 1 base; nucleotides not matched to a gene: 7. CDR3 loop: CATSGTGGSSYEQYF. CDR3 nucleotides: TGTGCCACCAGCGGTACAGGGGGTTCTTCCTACGAGCAGTACTTC.

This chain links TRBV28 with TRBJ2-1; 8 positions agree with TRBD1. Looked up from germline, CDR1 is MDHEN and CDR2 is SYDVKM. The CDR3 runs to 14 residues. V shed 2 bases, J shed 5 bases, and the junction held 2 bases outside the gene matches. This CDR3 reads CASSLRTGHNEQFF. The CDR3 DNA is TGTGCCAGCAGTTTAAGGACAGGGCACAATGAGCAGTTCTTC.

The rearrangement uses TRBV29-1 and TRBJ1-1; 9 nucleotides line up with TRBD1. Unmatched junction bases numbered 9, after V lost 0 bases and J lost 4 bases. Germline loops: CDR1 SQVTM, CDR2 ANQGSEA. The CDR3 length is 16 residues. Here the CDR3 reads CSVEEFGTGYGTEAFF. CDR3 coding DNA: TGCAGCGTTGAAGAATTCGGGACAGGGTATGGCACTGAAGCTTTCTTT.

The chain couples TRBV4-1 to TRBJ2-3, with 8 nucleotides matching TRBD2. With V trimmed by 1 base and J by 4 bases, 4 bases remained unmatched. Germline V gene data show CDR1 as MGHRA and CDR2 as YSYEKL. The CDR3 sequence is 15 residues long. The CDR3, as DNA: TGCGCCAGCAGCCAAGCGGGAGCGGGGGCAGATACGCAGTATTTT. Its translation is CASSQAGAGADTQYF.

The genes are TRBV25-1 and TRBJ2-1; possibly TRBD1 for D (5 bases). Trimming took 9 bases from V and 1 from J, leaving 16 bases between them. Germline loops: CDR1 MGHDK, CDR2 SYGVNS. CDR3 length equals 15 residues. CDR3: CASKWGSGSYNEQFF. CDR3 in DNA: TGTGCCAGTAAGTGGGGCTCAGGGTCCTACAATGAGCAGTTCTTC.